This passage covers 32 T cell receptor beta chains from one sample sequenced in a study of tumor-infiltrating lymphocytes in primary liver carcinoma. TCR beta cDNA was prepared out of roughly 500 ng total RNA by means of a constant-region primer. Each TCR beta library was derived from three nested multiplex PCR rounds that employed slightly modified ARM-PCR. In the first two PCR rounds, TRBV1-TRBV30 forward primers were paired with a C-beta reverse primer, and each round lasted roughly 9 cycles. Using its own MiXCR run on the multiplex PCR reads, TCRdb lists one record per CDR3 protein. The sample has approximately 320,000 distinct CDR3 sequences; roughly 60% are singletons. Germline DNA was also extracted, with blood RNA taken from unsorted whole blood. The sample was peripheral blood. These receptors all come from a woman aged 25 to 39 with primary liver carcinoma and hepatitis B virus infection.

The chain has TRBV11-2 and TRBJ2-3; 8 nucleotides match TRBD2. Germline CDR1 is SGHAT and CDR2 is FQNNGV. V shed 4 bases, J shed 6 bases, and the junction held 12 bases outside the gene matches. The CDR3 is 16 amino acids. The CDR3 nucleotides are TGTGCCAGCAGCTCCAGGACTACCGGGAGGGTCGATACGCAGTATTTT. Translating gives CASSSRTTGRVDTQYF.

Points on this clonotype: A much more abundant neighbour one base away suggests this may be a read error. The CDR3 DNA follows: TGTGCCAGCAGCCAAGACAGGGATGACTACACCTTC. Translation gives CASSQDRDDYTF. The V gene is TRBV6-1, the J gene TRBJ1-2, with TRBD1 identical over 7 bases. Germline assignment: CDR1 MNHNS and CDR2 SASEGT. With V trimmed by 6 bases and J by 10 bases, 8 bases remained unmatched. The CDR3 extends over 12 amino acids.

This clonotype was recorded once. The gene calls are TRBV7-9 and TRBJ2-7; the D gene could be TRBD1 or TRBD2 (5 bases each). CDR3 length equals 14 residues. Trimming cost V 8 bases and J 0 bases, with 14 bases left between them. Germline lookup yields CDR1 SEHNR and CDR2 FQNEAQ (reference sequence). The CDR3 DNA sequence: TGTGCCAGCCGGGGCCCCGAGAGCTCCTACGAGCAGTACTTC. Amino acid sequence: CASRGPESSYEQYF.

This clonotype occurred a few times. The chain couples TRBV4-1 to TRBJ2-7, with 9 positions matching TRBD1. The ends lost 4 bases at V and 2 bases at J; junction bases unmatched: 9. Per germline, CDR1 MGHRA and CDR2 YSYEKL. The CDR3 length is 16 residues. In nucleotides, the CDR3 is TGCGCCAGCAGCCCCTACCTGACAGGGGGGGCCTACGAGCAGTACTTC. Translated, it gives CASSPYLTGGAYEQYF.

The sample holds a few counts of this clonotype. The chain combines TRBV6-1 with TRBJ1-1, with 7 bases that match TRBD1. Germline-derived CDR1 and CDR2 are MNHNS and SASEGT. This CDR3 spans 15 amino acids. V lost 4 bases, J lost 1 base, and 6 bases stayed unmatched. CDR3 sequence: CASSAGTARNTEAFF. CDR3 sequence (DNA): TGTGCCAGCAGTGCCGGGACAGCGCGGAACACTGAAGCTTTCTTT.

The V and J genes are TRBV6-6 and TRBJ2-2; D could derive from TRBD1 or TRBD2 (5 bases each). The CDR3 sequence is 14 residues long. Germline loops: CDR1 MNHNY, CDR2 SVGAGI (reference sequence). Trimming removed 8 bases from V and 5 bases from J, with 15 bases in between. CDR3 sequence reads: CASGGGIRTGELFF. The CDR3 DNA reads as TGTGCCAGCGGGGGTGGAATCAGGACCGGGGAGCTGTTTTTT.

Only a few counts were recorded for this clonotype. The CDR3 coding sequence is TGTGCCAGCAGTTGGACTGTCCCCTACGAGCAGTACTTC. It encodes CASSWTVPYEQYF. The rearrangement joins TRBV28 to TRBJ2-7, with D tentatively TRBD2 (5 bases). This CDR3 comprises 13 residues. CDR1 is MDHEN, CDR2 SYDVKM, per germline. V was shortened by 4 bases and J by 2 bases, with 9 bases between the two germline ends.

The rearrangement uses TRBV7-8 and TRBJ2-1; TRBD2 matches at 9 bases. The CDR3 extends over 13 amino acids. V shed 5 bases and J 8 bases; nucleotides not matched to a gene: 4. Germline V CDR1 and CDR2: SGHVS, FQNEAQ. CDR3 DNA sequence: TGTGCCAGCAGCCGGACTAGCGACTATGAGCAGTTCTTC. Its translation: CASSRTSDYEQFF.

The chain employs TRBV6-5 and TRBJ2-7; possibly TRBD2 for D (6 bases). V was pared by 5 bases and J by 0 bases, with 17 bases between. There are 16 residues in the CDR3. CDR1 and CDR2 (germline): MNHEY, SVGAGI. The CDR3 protein is CASSRFGEAGSYEQYF. The CDR3 region has the DNA TGTGCCAGCAGTCGCTTCGGGGAAGCGGGCTCCTACGAGCAGTACTTC.

The chain joins TRBV30 to TRBJ2-7; 10 bases line up with TRBD1. The V and J ends lost 1 base and 4 bases, in that order; junction bases with no gene match: 10. This CDR3 has 16 residues. Looked up from germline, CDR1 is GTSNPN and CDR2 is SVGIG (reference sequence). CDR3 sequence reads: CAWSGFSDRGSYEQYF. CDR3 sequence (DNA): TGTGCCTGGAGTGGGTTTTCGGACAGGGGGTCTTACGAGCAGTACTTC. The whole variable domain, filled in from reference TRBV30 and TRBJ2-7, reads SQTIHQWPATLVQPVGSPLSLECTVEGTSNPNLYWYRQAAGRGLQLLFYSVGIGQISSEVPQNLSASRPQDRQFILSSKKLLLSDSGFYLCAWSGFSDRGSYEQYFGPGTRLTVT.

With respect to this clonotype: A much larger clone lies one base from this, so it may be a read error. This chain connects TRBV29-1 to TRBJ2-7, with 7 nucleotides matching TRBD1. CDR1 SQVTM and CDR2 ANQGSEA come from the germline V gene. The CDR3 extends over 13 amino acids. CDR3 in amino acids: CNAQQGPNYEQYF. Written as DNA, the CDR3 is TGCAACGCCCAACAGGGGCCCAATTACGAGCAGTACTTC.

This clonotype was counted at least ten times. This chain joins TRBV6-2 or TRBV6-3 and TRBJ2-1, with D perhaps TRBD1 (6 bases). The V end was cut by 6 bases, the J end by 7 bases, with 10 bases between. Germline CDR1 and CDR2: MNHEY and SVGEGT. There are 12 residues in the CDR3. The CDR3 DNA follows: TGTGCCAGCAGAAAGGACAGTAATGAGCAGTTCTTC. Its protein is CASRKDSNEQFF.

The chain joins TRBV6-2 or TRBV6-3 to TRBJ1-5; TRBD1 is a possible D gene (5 bases). Trimming shortened V by 4 bases and J by 6 bases, and 16 bases separated the two germline ends. Germline lookup yields CDR1 MNHEY and CDR2 SVGEGT. This CDR3 region has 15 residues. DNA for the CDR3: TGTGCCAGCAGTTGCGGGGCAGGGAACGGTCAGCCCCAGCATTTT. Translated, it gives CASSCGAGNGQPQHF.

This clonotype was seen repeatedly, ten times or more. The rearrangement joins TRBV29-1 to TRBJ2-7, with 7 positions matching TRBD2. The CDR3 consists of 15 residues. J gave up 3 bases and V 5 bases, and 13 bases lay outside the gene matches. Germline CDR1 reads SQVTM; CDR2 reads ANQGSEA. The CDR3 DNA reads as TGCAGCGTTCTTTACCGACTAGCCACGAGCTACGAGCAGTACTTC. Translation gives CSVLYRLATSYEQYF.

As concerns this clonotype: A read error may produce the germline difference seen at one junction end. The V call is TRBV7-9, the J call TRBJ2-3; TRBD2 matches 8 bases. Germline V gene lookup returns CDR1 SEHNR and CDR2 FQNEAQ (reference sequence). The CDR3 consists of 16 residues. The CDR3 protein is CACSSGAGGSTDTQYF. The CDR3 DNA is TGTGCCTGCAGCTCAGGGGCGGGAGGTTCCACAGATACGCAGTATTTT.

Comment on this clonotype: A much larger clone sits a single nucleotide away, making a read error possible. The rearrangement links TRBV7-8 to TRBJ2-2; 8 nucleotides align to TRBD2. V trimming: 3 bases; J trimming: 9 bases; junction bases outside the gene matches: 9. This CDR3 region has 15 residues. CDR1 and CDR2 (germline): SGHVS, FQNEAQ. The CDR3 sequence: CASSFAGGGSRELFF. CDR3 nucleotides: TGTGCCAGCAGCTTTGCGGGAGGTGGATCCAGGGAGCTGTTTTTT.

V is TRBV28 and J is TRBJ2-3, with D possibly matching TRBD2 (5 bases). The germline gives CDR1 MDHEN, CDR2 SYDVKM. V lost 4 bases and J lost 0, with 14 bases in between. The CDR3 runs to 16 residues. DNA for the CDR3: TGTGCCAGCAGTTACGGGGTACTCCTTAGCACAGATACGCAGTATTTT. Translated: CASSYGVLLSTDTQYF.

In its sample, this clonotype was seen many times. The chain couples TRBV4-1 to TRBJ2-2, with D perhaps TRBD2 (5 bases). The CDR3 length is 18 residues. The germline V and J ends were trimmed by 1 base and 0 bases, with 15 bases remaining between them. Germline assignment: CDR1 MGHRA and CDR2 YSYEKL. CDR3 sequence (DNA): TGCGCCAGCAGCCAAGTAGCCCTAGGACTGACGAACACCGGGGAGCTGTTTTTT. Amino acid sequence: CASSQVALGLTNTGELFF.

Concerning this clonotype: At one boundary the junction diverges from the germline segment, which might be a read error. The gene calls are TRBV11-2 and TRBJ2-7, with 8 bases that match TRBD1. Germline CDR1 SGHAT, CDR2 FQNNGV. CDR3 length: 18 amino acids. DNA of the CDR3: TGTGCCAGCAATCAGTCCCGGGACAGGTCCGAGGGGTTCTACGAGCAGTATTTC. Protein sequence: CASNQSRDRSEGFYEQYF.

This clonotype was seen only once. This chain connects TRBV11-2 to TRBJ2-1; 8 bases agree with TRBD2. The germline gives CDR1 SGHAT, CDR2 FQNNGV. The CDR3 length is 15 residues. After removal of 6 bases from V and 5 bases from J, the junction contained 9 bases not matched to a gene. Written as DNA, the CDR3 is TGTGCCAGCAGTTCCCAACTAGCGGAGAACAATGAGCAGTTCTTC. Its protein product is CASSSQLAENNEQFF.

With respect to this clonotype: Possible read error: a much larger clone is one base away. CDR3 sequence: CTSSSSGTGGPADTQYF. For the CDR3, the DNA is TGTACCAGCAGCTCCTCCGGAACGGGAGGGCCGGCAGATACGCAGTATTTT. The chain joins TRBV11-2 to TRBJ2-3; 8 positions agree with TRBD2. This CDR3 is 17 amino acids long. Germline lookup yields CDR1 SGHAT and CDR2 FQNNGV.

A word on this clonotype: This likely comes from a read error, as the CDR3 has no conserved phenylalanine or tryptophan at its end. The DNA is left out, because the CDR3 cannot be placed on it with certainty; the CDR3 is given as TCRdb lists it. Here the CDR3 reads CASNLWGGVYERYL. This chain connects TRBV11-2 to TRBJ2-7; TRBD1, as called in the table, went unchecked against the DNA. From its first to its last residue, the CDR3 has 14 amino acids. Germline V CDR1 and CDR2: SGHAT, FQNNGV.

This clonotype is a singleton in its sample. This rearrangement joins TRBV5-4 to TRBJ2-3; perhaps TRBD2 as D (5 bases). This CDR3 region has 16 residues. V was clipped by 4 bases and J by 3 bases, with 18 bases between them. The germline V gene has CDR1 SGHNT and CDR2 YYREEE (reference sequence). CDR3 amino acids: CASSPKRVGRTDTQYF. DNA for the CDR3: TGTGCCAGCAGCCCTAAGAGGGTGGGCAGGACAGATACGCAGTATTTT.

About this clonotype: Because the CDR3 is missing its conserved closing phenylalanine or tryptophan, this is likely a read error. The chain has TRBV14 and TRBJ2-5, with unresolved D. The CDR3 extends over 11 amino acids. From germline, CDR1 is SGHDN and CDR2 FVKESK. The CDR3 spells CTSSQAETQYS. The CDR3 coding sequence is TGTACCAGCAGCCAAGCGGAGACCCAGTACTCC.

J is TRBJ1-4 and V is TRBV4-3; 10 bases agree with TRBD1. J lost 6 bases, V lost 6 bases, and 7 bases had no gene match. Germline CDR1 and CDR2: LGHNA and YSLEER. The CDR3 has 15 amino acids. CDR3 sequence reads: CASRQTGTGDEKLFF. CDR3 bases: TGCGCCAGCAGACAGACCGGGACAGGGGATGAAAAACTGTTTTTT.

Worth noting for this clonotype: One junction end disagrees with the germline gene, perhaps due to a read error. This rearrangement joins TRBV4-3 to TRBJ1-6; D might be TRBD1 (6 bases). This CDR3 region has 16 residues. Germline assignment: CDR1 LGHNA and CDR2 YSLEER. The DNA of the CDR3 is TGCGCCAGCAACCAAGATTTGAGAACAGGGAGCTCACCCCTCCACTTT. Amino acid sequence: CASNQDLRTGSSPLHF.

This clonotype came up a few times. V is TRBV12-5 and J is TRBJ1-5, with D possibly TRBD1 on 5 matching bases. V was clipped by 3 bases and J by 0 bases, with 18 bases between them. The germline CDR1 and CDR2 sequences are LGHNT and FRNRAP. This CDR3 contains 18 residues. The CDR3 DNA follows: TGTGCTAGTGGTTTACTACTAGGGGCACTCTATAGCAATCAGCCCCAGCATTTT. This codes for CASGLLLGALYSNQPQHF.

The V and J genes are TRBV30 and TRBJ1-4; TRBD1 matches at 10 bases. The V segment lost 5 bases and the J segment 8 bases; nucleotides outside the gene matches: 5. The CDR3 has 13 residues. Germline V gives CDR1 GTSNPN, CDR2 SVGIG (reference sequence). Here the CDR3 reads CAWCGTGDEKLFF. For the CDR3, the DNA is TGTGCCTGGTGCGGGACAGGGGACGAAAAACTGTTTTTT.

The chain links TRBV6-5 to TRBJ1-6; tentative D call: TRBD1 (6 bases). CDR1 is MNHEY, CDR2 SVGAGI, per germline. V was cut by 0 bases and J by 8 bases, with 14 bases left in between. The CDR3 runs 16 residues. CDR3: CASSYSLTGVHSPLHF. The CDR3 coding sequence is TGTGCCAGCAGTTACTCCCTGACAGGAGTTCATTCACCCCTCCACTTT.

This clonotype was counted only a few times. The chain uses TRBV5-3 and TRBJ2-1, with 8 bases that match TRBD1. TRBV5-3 is treated as an ORF (open reading frame) with a function not yet certain. J gave up 15 bases and V 4 bases, and 9 bases lay outside the gene matches. The CDR3 sequence is 12 residues long. CDR3: CARSPKRTGLFF. In DNA, the CDR3 is TGTGCCAGAAGCCCTAAAAGGACAGGGCTGTTCTTC.

The chain employs TRBV4-2 and TRBJ2-7, with 7 bases matching TRBD1. Trimming cost V 1 base and J 4 bases; bases outside gene matches: 7. CDR3 length: 15 residues. Per germline, CDR1 LGHNA and CDR2 YNFKEQ. CDR3 sequence reads: CASSQGGTELYEQYF. The CDR3 DNA is TGTGCCAGCAGCCAAGGAGGGACAGAGTTATACGAGCAGTACTTC.

As for this clonotype: No conserved phenylalanine or tryptophan is present at the end of the CDR3, so a read error is the likely explanation. The chain combines TRBV5-6 with TRBJ1-5, with no clear D. Germline CDR1 is SGHDT and CDR2 is YYEEEE. V lost 4 bases to trimming and J lost 0 bases, with 8 bases between them. The CDR3 covers 14 residues. DNA of the CDR3: TGTGCCAGCAGCAGGACTCCTAGCAATCAGCCCCAGCATTAT. Residues: CASSRTPSNQPQHY.